These 20 T cell receptor beta chains came from one sample sequenced in a study of preoperative IRX-2 immunotherapy in early breast cancer (dated by TCRdb to about 2019). The treatment or condition label of this sample denotes: preoperative locoregional IRX-2 cytokine immunotherapy. The library was produced with the immunoSEQ multiplex PCR assay. This is the immuneACCESS table as TCRdb keeps it, with only in-frame sequences that have V and J called. A part of the clones is gone; compared with another copy, unresolved V genes explain less than half, and the rest is unexplained. A total of under 50,000 clones appear in this sample, approximately 85% of them only once. The ten largest clones represent nearly 1.5% of the sample. Specimen: lymph node tissue, collected after IRX-2 immunotherapy. These receptors were obtained from a human donor with breast cancer.

The rearrangement uses TRBV6-8 and TRBJ2-7; 8 bases agree with TRBD1. Trimming at V came to 2 bases and at J to 2 bases, leaving 11 bases not matched to a gene. The V gene's germline CDR1 is MNHGY and CDR2 SAAAGT. This CDR3 contains 17 residues. CDR3 in DNA: TGTGCCAGCAGTTACGGTGTAGTTTGGGACAGGCCCTACGAGCAGTACTTC. Amino acid sequence: CASSYGVVWDRPYEQYF.

CDR3 DNA sequence: TGTGCCAGCAGCCCACATACTCTGGGAAATTCACCCCTCCACTTT. Residues: CASSPHTLGNSPLHF. The V call is TRBV7-8, the J call TRBJ1-6; D uncertain. The CDR3 spans 15 residues. Germline CDR1 SGHVS, CDR2 FQNEAQ. V lost 5 bases, J lost 7 bases, and 15 bases lay in between. Full variable domain (rest looked up from reference TRBV7-8 and TRBJ1-6): GAGVSQSPRYKVAKRGQDVALRCDPISGHVSLFWYQQALGQGPEFLTYFQNEAQLDKSGLPSDRFFAERPEGSVSTLKIQRTQQEDSAVYLCASSPHTLGNSPLHFGNGTRLTVT.

The chain is built from TRBV10-2 and TRBJ1-6; maybe TRBD1 (6 bases). Germline V CDR1 and CDR2: WSHSY, SAAADI. The CDR3 totals 17 residues. V lost 0 bases and J 0 bases, leaving 9 bases between the germline ends. This chain's CDR3 is CASSESDSSSYNSPLHF. CDR3 bases: TGCGCCAGCAGTGAGTCGGACAGCAGCTCCTATAATTCACCCCTCCACTTT.

The table lists this clone with a few counts. This chain connects TRBV28 to TRBJ1-4; the D gene is possibly TRBD1 (6 bases). Trimming took off 6 bases at V and 7 bases at J, with 18 bases between the two ends. This CDR3 spans 15 amino acids. In germline, CDR1 is MDHEN, CDR2 SYDVKM. CDR3 sequence: CASSPGGARSEKLFF. In DNA form, the CDR3 reads TGTGCCAGCAGCCCCGGGGGCGCGAGGAGTGAAAAACTGTTTTTT.

The J gene is TRBJ2-3, the V gene TRBV18; a possible D gene is TRBD2 (7 bases). Germline assignment: CDR1 KGHSH and CDR2 LQKENI. The length of the CDR3 is 15 residues. Trimming left V 5 bases short and J 5 bases short, with 17 bases between. The CDR3 coding sequence is TGTGCCAGCTCATTGTTAGGGGGGGAAGGAGATACGCAGTATTTT. Translating gives CASSLLGGEGDTQYF.

V is TRBV5-1 and J is TRBJ2-2, with 7 bases matching TRBD1. Trimming cost V 9 bases and J 0 bases; bases outside gene matches: 5. Germline CDR1 is SGHRS and CDR2 is YFSETQ. The CDR3 runs 14 residues. CDR3 nucleotides: TGCGCCATCCGACAGGGACCGAACACCGGGGAGCTGTTTTTT. This gives the protein CAIRQGPNTGELFF.

V gene TRBV6-8 combines with J gene TRBJ1-2; TRBD1 agrees at 11 bases. The CDR3 contains 18 residues. Unmatched junction bases numbered 6, after V lost 0 bases and J lost 0 bases. The germline V gene has CDR1 MNHGY and CDR2 SAAAGT. In nucleotides, the CDR3 is TGTGCCAGCAGTTACTCCGGGACAGGGGGAGATTCTAACTATGGCTACACCTTC. Its translation is CASSYSGTGGDSNYGYTF.

In this sample, this clone turned up once. V gene TRBV29-1 combines with J gene TRBJ2-1; D might be TRBD2 (5 bases). The V and J ends lost 0 bases and 4 bases respectively, with 13 bases between them. The length of the CDR3 is 15 residues. CDR1 and CDR2 from the germline V gene are SQVTM and ANQGSEA. The CDR3 DNA is TGCAGCGTTGAAGATCGATACGGGGTATACAATGAGCAGTTCTTC. Protein product: CSVEDRYGVYNEQFF.

The chain uses TRBV11-3 and TRBJ2-3, with D perhaps TRBD2 (5 bases). Germline V gives CDR1 SGHNT, CDR2 YENEEA. The CDR3 is 17 amino acids. The V and J ends lost 0 bases and 2 bases respectively, with 15 bases between them. CDR3 residues: CASSLERGMGDTDTQYF. In DNA form, the CDR3 reads TGTGCCAGCAGCTTAGAACGAGGGATGGGAGACACAGATACGCAGTATTTT.

This clone was counted between two and nine times. The CDR3 region is CASSDIQGGNQPQHF. The CDR3 DNA reads as TGTGCCAGCAGCGATATCCAGGGGGGCAATCAGCCCCAGCATTTT. The rearrangement joins TRBV6-8 to TRBJ1-5; 7 nucleotides match TRBD1. The germline V gene encodes CDR1 MNHGY and CDR2 SAAAGT. CDR3 length: 15 amino acids. J gave up 2 bases and V 6 bases, and 7 bases lay outside the gene matches.

V and J are TRBV6-8 and TRBJ2-6; 10 positions agree with TRBD1. The V gene end was trimmed by 5 bases and the J gene end by 0 bases; junction bases not matched to a gene: 16. CDR1 MNHGY and CDR2 SAAAGT come from the germline V gene. The CDR3 is made up of 21 amino acids. CDR3: CASSPAVPGQGTLSGANVLTF. The CDR3, as DNA: TGTGCCAGCAGTCCCGCTGTCCCGGGACAGGGGACCCTCTCTGGGGCCAACGTCCTGACTTTC.

The chain recombines TRBV11-3 with TRBJ2-4; D call uncertain. Trimming took off 5 bases at V and 3 bases at J, with 14 bases between the two ends. Germline lookup yields CDR1 SGHNT and CDR2 YENEEA. This CDR3 has 15 residues. This chain's CDR3 is CASSPPQSGKNIQYF. The CDR3 DNA is TGTGCCAGCAGCCCGCCTCAGTCCGGCAAAAACATTCAGTACTTC.

This clone was observed a handful of times. CDR3: CASSLSLGGQGLTNYGYTF. As DNA, the CDR3 is TGTGCCAGCAGCTTGTCCCTCGGCGGACAGGGGCTGACTAACTATGGCTACACCTTC. This sequence joins TRBV11-3 and TRBJ1-2; 9 nucleotides agree with TRBD1. Germline CDR1 reads SGHNT; CDR2 reads YENEEA. The CDR3 is 19 amino acids. The trim removed 3 bases at V and 0 bases at J, leaving 14 bases unmatched.

This clone came up a few times. The chain combines TRBV11-3 with TRBJ2-7; D perhaps matches TRBD2 (6 bases). Germline assignment: CDR1 SGHNT and CDR2 YENEEA. This CDR3 is 14 amino acids long. With 5 bases removed from V and 3 bases from J, the gap between germline ends came to 14 bases. CDR3 residues: CASSRRGSHYEQYF. CDR3 bases: TGTGCCAGCAGCAGGAGGGGCTCACACTACGAGCAGTACTTC.

The CDR3 nucleotides read TGTGCCAGTAGTAATGATGACAGGGTCACCTACAATGAGCAGTTCTTC. Its translation is CASSNDDRVTYNEQFF. The chain is built from TRBV19 and TRBJ2-1; 7 nucleotides align to TRBD1. Looked up from germline, CDR1 is LNHDA and CDR2 is SQIVND (reference sequence). CDR3 length: 16 residues. V dropped 4 bases and J dropped 2; count of bases not matched to a gene: 8. The variable domain in full, completed from reference TRBV19 and TRBJ2-1, reads DGGITQSPKYLFRKEGQNVTLSCEQNLNHDAMYWYRQDPGQGLRLIYYSQIVNDFQKGDIAEGYSVSREKKESFPLTVTSAQKNPTAFYLCASSNDDRVTYNEQFFGPGTRLTVL.

The genes are TRBV28 and TRBJ2-7; 8 bases agree with TRBD1. CDR1 is MDHEN, CDR2 SYDVKM, per germline. V shed 6 bases, J shed 1 base, and the junction held 8 bases outside the gene matches. This CDR3 has 15 residues. This CDR3 reads CASSPDRENSYEQYF. CDR3 DNA: TGTGCCAGCAGCCCGGACAGGGAAAATTCCTACGAGCAGTACTTC.

This clone was observed a handful of times. The chain recombines TRBV6-8 with TRBJ1-5; the D is unclear. The V gene lost 6 bases and the J gene lost 1 base, with 13 bases spanning the gap. CDR3 length: 15 residues. Germline V gives CDR1 MNHGY, CDR2 SAAAGT. CDR3 amino acids: CASSREFGSNQPQHF. The CDR3 bases are TGTGCCAGCAGCCGCGAGTTTGGCAGCAATCAGCCCCAGCATTTT.

Here the CDR3 reads CASRPNPGQGEKLFF. CDR3 in DNA: TGTGCCAGCAGGCCTAACCCGGGACAGGGAGAAAAACTGTTTTTT. The chain employs TRBV7-4 and TRBJ1-4, with 9 positions matching TRBD1. J gave up 8 bases and V 6 bases, and 10 bases lay outside the gene matches. The V gene's germline CDR1 is SGHVT and CDR2 SQSDAQ. This CDR3 contains 15 residues.

The chain links TRBV30 to TRBJ1-1; D not certain. V lost 3 bases and J 9 bases, leaving 14 bases between the germline ends. CDR3 length: 12 amino acids. Germline V gene lookup returns CDR1 GTSNPN and CDR2 SVGIG (reference sequence). For the CDR3, the DNA is TGTGCCTGGAGGGCCAATTCGAATCAAGCTTTCTTT. Amino acids: CAWRANSNQAFF.

V and J are TRBV28 and TRBJ2-5; D might be TRBD1 (6 bases). CDR1 and CDR2 (germline): MDHEN, SYDVKM. This CDR3 contains 15 residues. The V end lost 3 bases, the J end lost 4 bases, and 15 bases lay between the germline ends. The CDR3 sequence: CASSFGGQQGETQYF. The CDR3 nucleotides are TGTGCCAGCAGTTTTGGGGGCCAGCAAGGAGAGACCCAGTACTTC.